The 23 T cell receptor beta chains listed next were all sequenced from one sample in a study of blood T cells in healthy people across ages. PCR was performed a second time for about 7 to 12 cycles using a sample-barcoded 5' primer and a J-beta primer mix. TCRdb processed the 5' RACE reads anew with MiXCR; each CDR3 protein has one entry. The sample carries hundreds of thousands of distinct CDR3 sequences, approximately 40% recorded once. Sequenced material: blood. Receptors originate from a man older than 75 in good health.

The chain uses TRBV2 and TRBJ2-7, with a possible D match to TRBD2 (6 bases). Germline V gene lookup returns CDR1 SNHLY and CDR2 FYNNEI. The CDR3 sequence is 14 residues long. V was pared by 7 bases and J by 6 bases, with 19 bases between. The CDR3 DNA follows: TGTGCCAGCAAGGGTGGCGGGATCAGCTCCGAGCAGTACTTC. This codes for CASKGGGISSEQYF.

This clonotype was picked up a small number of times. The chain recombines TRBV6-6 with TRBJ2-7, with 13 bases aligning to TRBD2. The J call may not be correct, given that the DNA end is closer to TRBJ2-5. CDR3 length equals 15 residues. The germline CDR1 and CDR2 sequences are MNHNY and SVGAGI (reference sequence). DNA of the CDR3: TGTGCCAGCAGTTACACTAGCGGGAGGGACGAGACCCAGTACTTC. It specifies CASSYTSGRDETQYF.

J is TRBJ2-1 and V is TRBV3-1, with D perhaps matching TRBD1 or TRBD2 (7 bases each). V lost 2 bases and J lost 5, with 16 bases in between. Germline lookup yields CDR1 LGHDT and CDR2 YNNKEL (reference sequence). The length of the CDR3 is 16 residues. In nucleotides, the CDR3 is TGTGCCAGCAGCCAAATTACCAGGGGGGGTAACAATGAGCAGTTCTTC. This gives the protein CASSQITRGGNNEQFF.

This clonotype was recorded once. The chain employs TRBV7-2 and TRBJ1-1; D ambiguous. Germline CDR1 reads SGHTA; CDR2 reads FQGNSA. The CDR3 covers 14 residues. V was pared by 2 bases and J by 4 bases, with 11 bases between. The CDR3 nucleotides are TGTGCCAGCAGCTTAAGCTTTCGGGGCACTGAAGCTTTCTTT. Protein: CASSLSFRGTEAFF.

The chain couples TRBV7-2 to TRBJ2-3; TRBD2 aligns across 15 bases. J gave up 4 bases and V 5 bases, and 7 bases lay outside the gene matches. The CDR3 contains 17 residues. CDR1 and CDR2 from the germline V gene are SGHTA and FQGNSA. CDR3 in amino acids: CASSPGTSGRRADTQYF. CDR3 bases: TGTGCCAGCAGCCCCGGGACTAGCGGGAGGAGGGCAGATACGCAGTATTTT.

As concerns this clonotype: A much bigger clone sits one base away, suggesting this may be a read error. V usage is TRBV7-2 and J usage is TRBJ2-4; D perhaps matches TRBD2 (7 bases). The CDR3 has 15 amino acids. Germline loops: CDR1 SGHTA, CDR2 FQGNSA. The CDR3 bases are TGTGCCAGCAGTCCGGACAGACTAGCCAAAAACATTCCGTACTTC. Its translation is CASSPDRLAKNIPYF.

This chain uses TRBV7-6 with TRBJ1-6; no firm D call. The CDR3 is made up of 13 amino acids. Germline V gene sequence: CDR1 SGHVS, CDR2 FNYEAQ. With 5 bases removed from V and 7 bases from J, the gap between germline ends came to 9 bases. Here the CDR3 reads CASSPYSNSPLHF. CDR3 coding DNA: TGTGCCAGCAGCCCCTACAGCAATTCACCCCTCCACTTT.

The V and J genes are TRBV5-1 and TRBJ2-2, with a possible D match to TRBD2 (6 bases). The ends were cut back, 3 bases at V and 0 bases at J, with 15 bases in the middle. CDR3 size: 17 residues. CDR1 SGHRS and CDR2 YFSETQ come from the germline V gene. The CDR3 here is CASSSLEGLANTGELFF. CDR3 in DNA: TGCGCCAGCAGCTCTCTAGAGGGACTTGCGAACACCGGGGAGCTGTTTTTT.

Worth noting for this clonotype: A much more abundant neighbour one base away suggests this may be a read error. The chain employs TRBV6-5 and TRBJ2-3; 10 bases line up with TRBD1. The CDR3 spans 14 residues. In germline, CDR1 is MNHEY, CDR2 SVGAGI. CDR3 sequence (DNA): TGTGACAGCGGCAAGGACAGGGGGACAGATACGCAGTATTTT. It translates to CDSGKDRGTDTQYF.

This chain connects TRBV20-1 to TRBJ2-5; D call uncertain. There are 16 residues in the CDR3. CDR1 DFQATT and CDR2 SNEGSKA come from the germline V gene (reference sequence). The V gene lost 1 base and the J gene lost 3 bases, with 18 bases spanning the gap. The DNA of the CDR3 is TGCAGTGCTAGAGGACCGCCGCGCCGAGAAAAAGAGACCCAGTACTTC. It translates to CSARGPPRREKETQYF.

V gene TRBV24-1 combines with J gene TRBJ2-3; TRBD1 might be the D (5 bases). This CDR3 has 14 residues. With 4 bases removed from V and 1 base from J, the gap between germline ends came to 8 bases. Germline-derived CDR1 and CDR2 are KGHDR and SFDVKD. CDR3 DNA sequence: TGTGCCACCAGTGAAGGGGCCCGCACAGATACGCAGTATTTT. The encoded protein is CATSEGARTDTQYF.

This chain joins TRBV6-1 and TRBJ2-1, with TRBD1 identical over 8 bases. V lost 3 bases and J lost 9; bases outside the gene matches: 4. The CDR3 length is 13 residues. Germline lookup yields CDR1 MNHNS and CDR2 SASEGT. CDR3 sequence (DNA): TGTGCCAGCAGTGAGAGACAGGGGATTGAGCAGTTCTTC. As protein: CASSERQGIEQFF.

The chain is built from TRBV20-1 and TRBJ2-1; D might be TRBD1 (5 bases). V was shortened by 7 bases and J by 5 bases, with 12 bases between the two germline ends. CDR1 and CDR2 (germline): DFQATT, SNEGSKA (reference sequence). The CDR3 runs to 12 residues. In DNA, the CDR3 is TGCAGTGTCAGGTCAGGGCACAATGAGCAGTTCTTC. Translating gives CSVRSGHNEQFF.

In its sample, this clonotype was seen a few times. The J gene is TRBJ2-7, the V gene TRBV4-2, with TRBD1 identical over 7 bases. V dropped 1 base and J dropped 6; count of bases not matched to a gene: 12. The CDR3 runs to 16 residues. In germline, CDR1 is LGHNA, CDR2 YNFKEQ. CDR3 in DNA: TGTGCCAGCAGCCAAGGTGATAGGGGGACAGTCAGCGAGCAGTACTTC. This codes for CASSQGDRGTVSEQYF.

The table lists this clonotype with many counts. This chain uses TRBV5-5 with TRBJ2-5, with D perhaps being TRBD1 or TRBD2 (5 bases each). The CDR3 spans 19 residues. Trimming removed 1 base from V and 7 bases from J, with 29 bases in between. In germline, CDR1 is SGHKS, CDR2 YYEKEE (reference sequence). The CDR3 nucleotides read TGTGCCAGCAGCTTGAAACTAGGATTGGGGACGGACCCCCTTCGGACCCAGTACTTC. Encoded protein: CASSLKLGLGTDPLRTQYF.

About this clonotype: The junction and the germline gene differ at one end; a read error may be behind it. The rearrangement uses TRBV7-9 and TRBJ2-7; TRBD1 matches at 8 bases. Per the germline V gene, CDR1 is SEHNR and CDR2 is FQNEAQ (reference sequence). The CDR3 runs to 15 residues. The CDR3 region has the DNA TGTGCCAGCAGTTGGGGGCAGGGGGCGTCCTACGGGCAGTACTTC. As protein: CASSWGQGASYGQYF.

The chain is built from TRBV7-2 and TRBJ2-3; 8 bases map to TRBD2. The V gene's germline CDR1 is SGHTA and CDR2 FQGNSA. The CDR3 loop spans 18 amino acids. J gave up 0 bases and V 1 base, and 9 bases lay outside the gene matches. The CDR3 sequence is CASSLETGLDTSTDTQYF. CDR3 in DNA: TGTGCCAGCAGCTTAGAAACGGGACTAGATACTAGCACAGATACGCAGTATTTT.

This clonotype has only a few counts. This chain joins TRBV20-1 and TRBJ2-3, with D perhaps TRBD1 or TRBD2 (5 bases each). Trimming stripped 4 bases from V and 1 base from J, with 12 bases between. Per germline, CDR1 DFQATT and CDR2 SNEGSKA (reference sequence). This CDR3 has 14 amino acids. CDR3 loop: CSANYGAGTDTQYF. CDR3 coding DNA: TGCAGTGCTAACTACGGGGCGGGCACAGATACGCAGTATTTT.

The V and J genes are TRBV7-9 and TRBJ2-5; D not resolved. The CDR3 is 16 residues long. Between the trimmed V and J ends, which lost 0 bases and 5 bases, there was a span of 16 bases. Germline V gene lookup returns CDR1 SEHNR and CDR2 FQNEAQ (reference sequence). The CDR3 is CASSLAVGLRWETQYF. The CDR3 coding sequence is TGTGCCAGCAGCTTAGCGGTCGGGCTTCGGTGGGAGACCCAGTACTTC.

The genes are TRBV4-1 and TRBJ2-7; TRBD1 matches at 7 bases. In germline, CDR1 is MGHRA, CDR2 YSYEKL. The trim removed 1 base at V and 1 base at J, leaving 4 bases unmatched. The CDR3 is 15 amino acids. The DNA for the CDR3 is TGCGCCAGCAGCCAAGCGACAGGGAGATCCTACGAGCAGTACTTC. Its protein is CASSQATGRSYEQYF.

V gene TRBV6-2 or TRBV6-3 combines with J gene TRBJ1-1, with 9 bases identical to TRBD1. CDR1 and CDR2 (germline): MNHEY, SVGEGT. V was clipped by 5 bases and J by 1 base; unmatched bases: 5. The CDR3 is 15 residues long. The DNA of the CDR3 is TGTGCCAGCAGTAGACTGGGACAGGGGAACACTGAAGCTTTCTTT. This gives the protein CASSRLGQGNTEAFF.

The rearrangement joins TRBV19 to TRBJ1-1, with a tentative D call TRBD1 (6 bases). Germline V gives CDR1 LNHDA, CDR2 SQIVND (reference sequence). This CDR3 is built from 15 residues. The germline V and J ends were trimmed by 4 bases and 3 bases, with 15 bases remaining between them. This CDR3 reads CASSKPPYRDTEAFF. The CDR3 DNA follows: TGTGCCAGTAGTAAGCCGCCCTACAGGGACACTGAAGCTTTCTTT.

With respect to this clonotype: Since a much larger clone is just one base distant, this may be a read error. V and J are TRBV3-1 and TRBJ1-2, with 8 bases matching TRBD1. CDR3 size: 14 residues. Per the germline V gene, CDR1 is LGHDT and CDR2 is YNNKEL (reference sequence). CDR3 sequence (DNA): TGTGCCAGCAGCCAAGACAGGGGGCTCTATGGCTGCACCTTC. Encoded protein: CASSQDRGLYGCTF.